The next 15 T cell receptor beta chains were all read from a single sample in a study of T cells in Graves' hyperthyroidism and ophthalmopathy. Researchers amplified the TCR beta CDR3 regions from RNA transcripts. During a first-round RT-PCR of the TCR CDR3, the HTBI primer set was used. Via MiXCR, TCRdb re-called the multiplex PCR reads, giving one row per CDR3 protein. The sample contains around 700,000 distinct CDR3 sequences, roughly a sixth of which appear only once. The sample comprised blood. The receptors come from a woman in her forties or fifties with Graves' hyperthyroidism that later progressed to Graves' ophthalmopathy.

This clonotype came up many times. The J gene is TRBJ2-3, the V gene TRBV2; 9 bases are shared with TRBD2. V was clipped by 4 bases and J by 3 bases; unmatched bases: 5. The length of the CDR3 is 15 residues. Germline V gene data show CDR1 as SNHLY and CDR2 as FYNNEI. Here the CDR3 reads CASSVAGGGTDTQYF. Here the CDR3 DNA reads TGTGCCAGCAGTGTCGCGGGGGGGGGAACAGATACGCAGTATTTT.

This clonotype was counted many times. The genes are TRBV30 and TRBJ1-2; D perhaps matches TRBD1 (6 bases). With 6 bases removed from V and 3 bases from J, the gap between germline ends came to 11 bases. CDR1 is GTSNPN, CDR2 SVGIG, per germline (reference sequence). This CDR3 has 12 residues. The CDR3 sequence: CACDTGYYGYTF. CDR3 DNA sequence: TGTGCCTGCGATACAGGGTACTATGGCTACACCTTC.

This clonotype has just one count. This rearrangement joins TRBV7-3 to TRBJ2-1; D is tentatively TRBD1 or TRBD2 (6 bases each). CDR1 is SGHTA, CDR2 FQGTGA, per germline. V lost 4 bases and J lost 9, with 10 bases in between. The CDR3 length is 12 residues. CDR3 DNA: TGTGCCAGCAGCTCGGAGGGGGGTGAGCAGTTCTTC. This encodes CASSSEGGEQFF. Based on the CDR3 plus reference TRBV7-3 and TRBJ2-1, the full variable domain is GAGVSQTPSNKVTEKGKYVELRCDPISGHTALYWYRQSLGQGPEFLIYFQGTGAADDSGLPNDRFFAVRPEGSVSTLKIQRTERGDSAVYLCASSSEGGEQFFGPGTRLTVL.

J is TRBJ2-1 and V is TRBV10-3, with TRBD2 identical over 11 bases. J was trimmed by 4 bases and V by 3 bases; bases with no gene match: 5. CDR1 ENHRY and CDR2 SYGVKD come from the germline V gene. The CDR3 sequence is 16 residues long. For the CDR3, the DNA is TGTGCCATCAGTGACCCAACTAGCGGGGGTTACAATGAGCAGTTCTTC. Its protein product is CAISDPTSGGYNEQFF.

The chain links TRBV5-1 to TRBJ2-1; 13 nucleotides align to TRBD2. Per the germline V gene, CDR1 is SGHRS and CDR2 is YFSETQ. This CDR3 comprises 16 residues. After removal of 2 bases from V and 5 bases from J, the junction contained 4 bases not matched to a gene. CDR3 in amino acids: CASSFRLAGGHNEQFF. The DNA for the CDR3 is TGCGCCAGCAGCTTTCGACTAGCGGGGGGCCACAATGAGCAGTTCTTC.

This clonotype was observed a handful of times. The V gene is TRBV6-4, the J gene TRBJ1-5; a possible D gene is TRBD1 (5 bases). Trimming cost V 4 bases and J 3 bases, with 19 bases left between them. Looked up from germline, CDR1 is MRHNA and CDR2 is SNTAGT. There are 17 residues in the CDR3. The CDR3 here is CASSGLRDARSNQPQHF. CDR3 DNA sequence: TGTGCCAGCAGTGGTTTACGGGACGCTCGATCCAATCAGCCCCAGCATTTT.

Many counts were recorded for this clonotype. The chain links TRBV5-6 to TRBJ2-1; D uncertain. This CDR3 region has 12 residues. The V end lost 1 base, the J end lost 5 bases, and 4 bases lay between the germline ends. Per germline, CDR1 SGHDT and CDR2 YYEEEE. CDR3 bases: TGTGCCAGCAGCTTGAGGGACAATGAGCAGTTCTTC. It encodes CASSLRDNEQFF.

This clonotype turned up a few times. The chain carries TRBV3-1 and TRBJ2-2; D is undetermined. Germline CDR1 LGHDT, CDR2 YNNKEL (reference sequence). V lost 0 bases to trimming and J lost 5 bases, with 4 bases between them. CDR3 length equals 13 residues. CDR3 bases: TGTGCCAGCAGCCAAGAAACGACCGGGGAGCTGTTTTTT. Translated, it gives CASSQETTGELFF.

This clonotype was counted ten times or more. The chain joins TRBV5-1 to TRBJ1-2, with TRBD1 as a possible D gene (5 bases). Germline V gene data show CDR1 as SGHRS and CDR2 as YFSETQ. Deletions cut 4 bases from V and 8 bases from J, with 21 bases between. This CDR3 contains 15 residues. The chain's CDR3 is CASSPFMGGRDGYTF. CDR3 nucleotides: TGCGCCAGCAGCCCCTTTATGGGGGGTAGAGACGGCTACACCTTC.

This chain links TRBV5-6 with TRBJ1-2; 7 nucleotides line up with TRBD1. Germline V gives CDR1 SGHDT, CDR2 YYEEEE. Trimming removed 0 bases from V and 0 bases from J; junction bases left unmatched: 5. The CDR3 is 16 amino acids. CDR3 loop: CASSLARGHANYGYTF. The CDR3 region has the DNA TGTGCCAGCAGCTTGGCAAGGGGGCACGCTAACTATGGCTACACCTTC.

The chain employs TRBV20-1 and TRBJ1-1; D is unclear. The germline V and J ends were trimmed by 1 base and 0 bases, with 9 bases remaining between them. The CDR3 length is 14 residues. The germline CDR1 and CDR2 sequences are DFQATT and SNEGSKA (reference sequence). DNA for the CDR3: TGCAGTGCTAGAGTCCCAGCGATGAACACTGAAGCTTTCTTT. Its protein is CSARVPAMNTEAFF.

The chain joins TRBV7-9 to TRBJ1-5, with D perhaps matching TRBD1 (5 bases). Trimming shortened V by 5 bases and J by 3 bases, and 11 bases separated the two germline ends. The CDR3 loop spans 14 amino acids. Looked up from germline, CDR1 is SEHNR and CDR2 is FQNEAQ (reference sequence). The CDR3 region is CASSPPTDNQPQHF. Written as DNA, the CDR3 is TGTGCCAGCAGCCCTCCGACAGACAATCAGCCCCAGCATTTT.

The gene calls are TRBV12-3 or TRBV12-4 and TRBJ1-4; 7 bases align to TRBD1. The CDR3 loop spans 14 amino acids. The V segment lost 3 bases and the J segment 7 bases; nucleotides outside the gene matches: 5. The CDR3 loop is CASSLSGGIEKLFF. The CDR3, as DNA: TGTGCCAGCAGTTTGTCAGGGGGAATTGAAAAACTGTTTTTT.

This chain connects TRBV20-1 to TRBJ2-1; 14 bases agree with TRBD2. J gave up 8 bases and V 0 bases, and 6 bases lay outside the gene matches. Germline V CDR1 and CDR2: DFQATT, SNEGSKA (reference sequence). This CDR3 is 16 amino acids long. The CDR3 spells CSARETSGGARHEQFF. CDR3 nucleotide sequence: TGCAGTGCTAGAGAGACTAGCGGGGGGGCCAGGCATGAGCAGTTCTTC.

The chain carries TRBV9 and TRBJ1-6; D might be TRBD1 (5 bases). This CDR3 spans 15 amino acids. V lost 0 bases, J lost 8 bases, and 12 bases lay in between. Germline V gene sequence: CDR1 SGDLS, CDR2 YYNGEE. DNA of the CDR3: TGTGCCAGCAGCGTAGGGACCAGGGAACATTCACCCCTCCACTTT. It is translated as CASSVGTREHSPLHF.